The rows below give T cell receptor beta chains drawn from one sample of a study of T cell responses to AZD1222 COVID-19 vaccine. Assay used: immunoSEQ multiplex PCR; TCRdb lists only in-frame clones, some missing. The table has over 150,000 clones, 85% to 95% seen once; the top ten hold about 10%. Source: peripheral blood, taken on day 0 of AZD1222 vaccination. The receptor source for this set is an adult in good health. Each CDR3 is given with its conserved first and last residue. Fields, in order: clone size, D gene, CDR3 length, J gene, V gene, CDR3 protein, CDR3 DNA. A D gene is named only where the DNA matches it firmly. Some rows mark clone size as missing; the rest say once, few, many or name a class of expanded clone.

>once|TRBD1|14|TRBJ2-7|TRBV5-6
CASTRQGNMAEQYF
TGTGCCAGCACCCGACAGGGGAACATGGCCGAGCAGTACTTC
>NA|TRBD2|15|TRBJ2-3|TRBV9
CASRRLAELTDTQYF
TGTGCCAGCAGACGACTAGCGGAGCTCACAGATACGCAGTATTTT
>NA|NA|15|TRBJ2-1|TRBV28
CASSLSRAFRGEQFF
TGTGCCAGCAGTTTATCGAGAGCGTTCCGGGGTGAGCAGTTCTTC
>NA|NA|13|TRBJ2-1|TRBV6-1
CASSEIGYNEQFF
TGTGCCAGCAGTGAAATAGGGTACAATGAGCAGTTCTTC
>NA|NA|15|TRBJ1-4|TRBV10-3
CAISDSRDGYEKLFF
TGTGCCATCAGTGACTCCCGGGACGGTTATGAAAAACTGTTTTTT
>NA|NA|12|TRBJ1-1|TRBV9
CASSVEYGRAFF
TGTGCCAGCAGCGTAGAATATGGGAGGGCTTTCTTT
>NA|NA|13|TRBJ1-2|TRBV24-1
CATSKGLGYGYTF
TGTGCCACCAGTAAGGGGTTGGGCTATGGCTACACCTTC
>once|NA|12|TRBJ1-2|TRBV28
CASRETNYGYTF
TGTGCCAGCAGAGAGACTAACTATGGCTACACCTTC
>NA|NA|17|TRBJ1-1|TRBV5-6
CATTARRNQYLNTEAFF
TGTGCCACCACAGCACGCAGGAACCAATATTTGAACACTGAAGCTTTCTTT
>once|NA|14|TRBJ1-5|TRBV6-5
CASSLNFGNQPQHF
TGTGCCAGCAGTTTGAACTTCGGCAATCAGCCCCAGCATTTT
>NA|TRBD1|14|TRBJ1-2|TRBV2
CASRGGQGGLGYTF
TGTGCCAGCAGGGGGGGACAGGGCGGACTTGGCTACACCTTC
>NA|NA|14|TRBJ2-1|TRBV19
CASSTSLTSNEQFF
TGTGCCAGTAGTACCTCCCTCACTAGCAATGAGCAGTTCTTC
>NA|NA|16|TRBJ2-7|TRBV4-1
CASSHAPPAATYEQYF
TGCGCCAGCAGCCATGCCCCACCAGCCGCAACCTACGAGCAGTACTTC
>once|TRBD1|17|TRBJ2-5|TRBV7-9
CASSPRGRGSRPETQYF
TGTGCCAGCAGCCCCCGGGGCAGGGGGTCCCGACCCGAGACCCAGTACTTC
>NA|NA|15|TRBJ2-7|TRBV19
CASSSLYGKEYEQYF
TGTGCCAGTAGTTCACTCTACGGAAAGGAATACGAGCAGTACTTC
>NA|NA|13|TRBJ2-2|TRBV6-5
CAIRPRGTGELFF
TGTGCCATCCGACCCAGAGGTACCGGGGAGCTGTTTTTT
>NA|NA|15|TRBJ1-1|TRBV5-1
CASSLVEGMGTEAFF
TGCGCCAGCAGCTTGGTCGAGGGTATGGGCACTGAAGCTTTCTTT
>NA|TRBD1|14|TRBJ1-4|TRBV29-1
CSVDIGGGREKLFF
TGCAGCGTAGACATCGGAGGGGGCCGGGAAAAACTGTTTTTT
>NA|TRBD1|16|TRBJ1-2|TRBV23-1
CASEDPGTGDNYGYTF
TGCGCCAGCGAAGACCCCGGGACAGGGGATAACTATGGCTACACCTTC
>NA|TRBD1|13|TRBJ2-7|TRBV6-1
CALGTGATYEQYF
TGTGCCCTTGGAACAGGGGCAACCTACGAGCAGTACTTC
>NA|TRBD1|16|TRBJ1-4|TRBV4-2
CASSQDRTGSFEKLFF
TGTGCCAGCAGCCAAGATAGGACAGGGAGTTTCGAAAAACTGTTTTTT
>NA|NA|13|TRBJ1-2|TRBV28
CASSLQGNYGYTF
TGTGCCAGCAGTTTACAGGGTAACTATGGCTACACCTTC
>once|TRBD2|15|TRBJ2-1|TRBV24-1
CATSDLTSGSDEQFF
TGTGCCACCAGTGATTTGACTAGCGGGAGTGATGAGCAGTTCTTC
>NA|NA|10|TRBJ1-2|TRBV2
CASSVGGYTF
TGTGCCAGCAGTGTGGGTGGCTACACCTTC
>NA|TRBD1|16|TRBJ2-7|TRBV4-2
CASSQDGQGAPYEQYF
TGTGCCAGCAGCCAAGATGGACAGGGGGCCCCCTACGAGCAGTACTTC
>NA|NA|13|TRBJ1-1|TRBV6-2/TRBV6-3
CASSYMDNTEAFF
TGTGCCAGCAGTTATATGGATAACACTGAAGCTTTCTTT
>NA|NA|15|TRBJ1-1|TRBV5-1
CASSPGMGSRTEAFF
TGCGCCAGCAGCCCAGGGATGGGGAGTCGCACTGAAGCTTTCTTT
>NA|NA|14|TRBJ2-1|TRBV9
CASSVAGTGNEQFF
TGTGCCAGCAGCGTAGCGGGTACGGGCAATGAGCAGTTCTTC
>NA|NA|15|TRBJ1-5|TRBV3-1/TRBV3-2
CASSQGFYSNQPQHF
TGTGCCAGCAGCCAGGGATTTTATAGCAATCAGCCCCAGCATTTT
>NA|NA|14|TRBJ2-1|TRBV3-1/TRBV3-2
CASSQVGFYNEQFF
TGTGCCAGCAGCCAAGTCGGATTCTACAATGAGCAGTTCTTC